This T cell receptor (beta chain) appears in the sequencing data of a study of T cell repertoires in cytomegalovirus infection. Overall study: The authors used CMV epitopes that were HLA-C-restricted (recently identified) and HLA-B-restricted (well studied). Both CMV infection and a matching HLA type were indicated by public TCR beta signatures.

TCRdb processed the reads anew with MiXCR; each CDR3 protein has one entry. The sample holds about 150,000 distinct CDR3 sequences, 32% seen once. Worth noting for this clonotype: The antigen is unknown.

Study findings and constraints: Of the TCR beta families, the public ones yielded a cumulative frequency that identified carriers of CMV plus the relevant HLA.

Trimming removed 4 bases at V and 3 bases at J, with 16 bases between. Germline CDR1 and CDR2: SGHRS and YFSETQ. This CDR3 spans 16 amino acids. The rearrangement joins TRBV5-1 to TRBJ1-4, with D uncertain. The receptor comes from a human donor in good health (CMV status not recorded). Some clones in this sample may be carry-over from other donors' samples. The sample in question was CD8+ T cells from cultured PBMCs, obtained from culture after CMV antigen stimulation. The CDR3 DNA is TGCGCCAGCAGCAGCGGACCTCGGGGTCCTAATGAAAAACTGTTTTTT. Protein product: CASSSGPRGPNEKLFF.